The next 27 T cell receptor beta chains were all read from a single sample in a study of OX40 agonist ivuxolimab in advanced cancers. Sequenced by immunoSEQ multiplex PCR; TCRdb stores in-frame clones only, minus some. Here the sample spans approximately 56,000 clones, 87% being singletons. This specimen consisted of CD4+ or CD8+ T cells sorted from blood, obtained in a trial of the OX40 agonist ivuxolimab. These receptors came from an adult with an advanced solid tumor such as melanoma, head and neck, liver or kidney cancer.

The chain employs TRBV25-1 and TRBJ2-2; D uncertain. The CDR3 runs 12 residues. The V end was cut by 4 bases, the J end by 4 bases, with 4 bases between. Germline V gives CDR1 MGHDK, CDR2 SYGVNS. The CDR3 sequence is CASSVSTGELFF. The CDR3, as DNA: TGTGCCAGCAGTGTATCCACCGGGGAGCTGTTTTTT. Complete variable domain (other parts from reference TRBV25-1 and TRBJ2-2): EADIYQTPRYLVIGTGKKITLECSQTMGHDKMYWYQQDPGMELHLIHYSYGVNSTEKGDLSSESTVSRIRTEHFPLTLESARPSHTSQYLCASSVSTGELFFGEGSRLTVL.

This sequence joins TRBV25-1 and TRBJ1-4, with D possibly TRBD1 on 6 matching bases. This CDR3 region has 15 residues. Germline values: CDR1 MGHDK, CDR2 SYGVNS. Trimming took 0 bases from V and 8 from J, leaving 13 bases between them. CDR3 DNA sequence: TGTGCCAGCAGTGAATACAGGGGAGTACAGGAAAAACTGTTTTTT. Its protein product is CASSEYRGVQEKLFF. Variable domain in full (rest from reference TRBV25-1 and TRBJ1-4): EADIYQTPRYLVIGTGKKITLECSQTMGHDKMYWYQQDPGMELHLIHYSYGVNSTEKGDLSSESTVSRIRTEHFPLTLESARPSHTSQYLCASSEYRGVQEKLFFGSGTQLSVL.

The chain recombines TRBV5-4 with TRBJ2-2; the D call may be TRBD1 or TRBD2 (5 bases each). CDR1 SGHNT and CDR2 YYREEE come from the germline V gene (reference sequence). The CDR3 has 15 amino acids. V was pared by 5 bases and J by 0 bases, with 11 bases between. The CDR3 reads CASRPRGANTGELFF. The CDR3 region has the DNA TGTGCCAGCAGACCCCGGGGCGCGAACACCGGGGAGCTGTTTTTT.

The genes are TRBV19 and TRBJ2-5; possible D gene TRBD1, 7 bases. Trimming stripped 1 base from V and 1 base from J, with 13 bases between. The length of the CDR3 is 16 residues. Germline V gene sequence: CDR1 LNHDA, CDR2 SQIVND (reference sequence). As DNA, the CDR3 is TGTGCCAGTAGTATAGGGGGGGCAGGGGGCCAAGAGACCCAGTACTTC. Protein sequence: CASSIGGAGGQETQYF.

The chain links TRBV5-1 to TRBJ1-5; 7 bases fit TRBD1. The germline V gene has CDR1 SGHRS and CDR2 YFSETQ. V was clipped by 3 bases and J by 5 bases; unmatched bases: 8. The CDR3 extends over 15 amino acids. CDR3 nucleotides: TGCGCCAGCAGCTCGGGGGACAGCTCGGATCAGCCCCAGCATTTT. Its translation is CASSSGDSSDQPQHF.

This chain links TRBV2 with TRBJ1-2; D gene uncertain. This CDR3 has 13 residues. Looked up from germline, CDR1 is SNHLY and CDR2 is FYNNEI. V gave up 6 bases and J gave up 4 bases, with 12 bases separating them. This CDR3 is CASRVEGGYGYTF. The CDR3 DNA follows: TGTGCCAGCAGGGTCGAGGGTGGCTATGGCTACACCTTC. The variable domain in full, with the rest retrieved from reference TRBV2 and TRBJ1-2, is EPEVTQTPSHQVTQMGQEVILRCVPISNHLYFYWYRQILGQKVEFLVSFYNNEISEKSEIFDDQFSVERPDGSNFTLKIRSTKLEDSAMYFCASRVEGGYGYTFGSGTRLTVV.

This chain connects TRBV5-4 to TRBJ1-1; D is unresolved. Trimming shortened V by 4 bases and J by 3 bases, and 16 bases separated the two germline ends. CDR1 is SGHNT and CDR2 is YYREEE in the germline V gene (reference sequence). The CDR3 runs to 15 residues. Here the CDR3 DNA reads TGTGCCAGCAGCCAGGCCTCGAGGGCGGACACTGAAGCTTTCTTT. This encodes CASSQASRADTEAFF.

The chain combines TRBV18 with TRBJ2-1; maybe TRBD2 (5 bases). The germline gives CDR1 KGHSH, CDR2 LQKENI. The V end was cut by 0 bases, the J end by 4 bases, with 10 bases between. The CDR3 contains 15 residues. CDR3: CASSPPVGVYNEQFF. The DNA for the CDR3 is TGTGCCAGCTCACCACCGGTGGGAGTGTACAATGAGCAGTTCTTC.

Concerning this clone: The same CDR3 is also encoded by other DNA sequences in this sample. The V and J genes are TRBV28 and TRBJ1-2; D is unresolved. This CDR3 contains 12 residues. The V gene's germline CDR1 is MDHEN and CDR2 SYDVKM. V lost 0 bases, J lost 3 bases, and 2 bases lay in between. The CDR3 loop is CASSLWDYGYTF. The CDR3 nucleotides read TGTGCCAGCAGTTTATGGGACTATGGCTACACCTTC.

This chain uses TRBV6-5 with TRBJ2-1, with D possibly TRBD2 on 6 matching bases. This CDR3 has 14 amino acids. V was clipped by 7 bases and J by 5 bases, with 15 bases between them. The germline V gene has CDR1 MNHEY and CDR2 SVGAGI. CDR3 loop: CASNLGTHNNEQFF. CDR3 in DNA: TGTGCCAGCAACCTCGGGACTCATAACAATGAGCAGTTCTTC.

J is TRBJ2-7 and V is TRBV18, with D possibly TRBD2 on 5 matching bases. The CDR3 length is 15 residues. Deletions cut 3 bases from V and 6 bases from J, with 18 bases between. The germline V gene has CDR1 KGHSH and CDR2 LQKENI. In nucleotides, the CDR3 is TGTGCCAGCTCACCGTCCGGGGTCATCCTAGGCGAGCAGTACTTC. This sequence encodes CASSPSGVILGEQYF.

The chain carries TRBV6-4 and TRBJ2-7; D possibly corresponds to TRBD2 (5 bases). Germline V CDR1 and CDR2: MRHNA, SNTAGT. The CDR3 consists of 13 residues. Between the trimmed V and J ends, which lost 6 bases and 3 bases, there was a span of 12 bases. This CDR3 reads CASSVYRDYEQYF. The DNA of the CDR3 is TGTGCCAGCAGCGTCTACCGGGACTACGAGCAGTACTTC.

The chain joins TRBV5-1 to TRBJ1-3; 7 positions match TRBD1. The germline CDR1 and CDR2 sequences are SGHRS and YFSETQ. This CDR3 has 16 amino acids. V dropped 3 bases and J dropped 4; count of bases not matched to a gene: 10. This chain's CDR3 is CASSYGQEGSGNTIYF. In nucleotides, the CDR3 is TGCGCCAGCAGCTACGGACAGGAGGGATCCGGAAACACCATATATTTT.

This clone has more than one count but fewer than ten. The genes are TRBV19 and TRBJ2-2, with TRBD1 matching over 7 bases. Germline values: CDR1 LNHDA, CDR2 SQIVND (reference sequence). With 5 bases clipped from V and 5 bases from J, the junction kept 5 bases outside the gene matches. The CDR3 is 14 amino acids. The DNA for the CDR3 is TGTGCCAGTAGTCCCCGACAGGGAACCGGGGAGCTGTTTTTT. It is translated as CASSPRQGTGELFF.

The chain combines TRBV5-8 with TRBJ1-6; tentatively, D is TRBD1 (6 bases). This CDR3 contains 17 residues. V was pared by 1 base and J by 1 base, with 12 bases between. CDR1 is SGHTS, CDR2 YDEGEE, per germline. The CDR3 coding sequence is TGTGCCAGCAGCTTGACCGAGGGGGGGTCCTATAATTCACCCCTCCACTTT. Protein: CASSLTEGGSYNSPLHF.

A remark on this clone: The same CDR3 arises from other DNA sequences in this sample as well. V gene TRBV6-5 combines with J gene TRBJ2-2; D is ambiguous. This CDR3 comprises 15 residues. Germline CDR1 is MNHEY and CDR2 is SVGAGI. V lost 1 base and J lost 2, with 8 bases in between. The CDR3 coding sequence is TGTGCCAGCAGTTACTGGCAGACAAACACCGGGGAGCTGTTTTTT. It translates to CASSYWQTNTGELFF.

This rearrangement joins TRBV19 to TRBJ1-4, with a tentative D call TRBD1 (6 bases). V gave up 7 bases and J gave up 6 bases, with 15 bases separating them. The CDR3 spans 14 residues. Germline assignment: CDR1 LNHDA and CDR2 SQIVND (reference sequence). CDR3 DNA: TGTGCCAGTAAGAACCGGCAGGGGTATGAAAAACTGTTTTTT. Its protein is CASKNRQGYEKLFF.

In nucleotides, the CDR3 is TGTGCCAGCAGGTTGGCCAGGGACTTTAGCTCCTATAATTCACCCCTCCACTTT. Amino acid sequence: CASRLARDFSSYNSPLHF. This chain uses TRBV7-8 with TRBJ1-6, with D perhaps matching TRBD1 (5 bases). Germline V gene sequence: CDR1 SGHVS, CDR2 FQNEAQ. V was shortened by 6 bases and J by 0 bases, with 18 bases between the two germline ends. CDR3 length equals 18 residues.

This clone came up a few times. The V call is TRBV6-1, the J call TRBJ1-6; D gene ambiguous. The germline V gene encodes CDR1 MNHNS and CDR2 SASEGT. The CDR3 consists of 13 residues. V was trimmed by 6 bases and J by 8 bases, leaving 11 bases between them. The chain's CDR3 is CASSPDGDSPLHF. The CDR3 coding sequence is TGTGCCAGCAGCCCGGACGGGGATTCACCCCTCCACTTT.

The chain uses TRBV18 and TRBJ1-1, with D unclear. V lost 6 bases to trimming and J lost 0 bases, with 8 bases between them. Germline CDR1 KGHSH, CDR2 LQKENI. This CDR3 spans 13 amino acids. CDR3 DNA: TGTGCCAGCTCCTTAACGGTGAACACTGAAGCTTTCTTT. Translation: CASSLTVNTEAFF. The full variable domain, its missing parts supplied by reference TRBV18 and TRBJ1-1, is NAGVMQNPRHLVRRRGQEARLRCSPMKGHSHVYWYRQLPEEGLKFMVYLQKENIIDESGMPKERFSAEFPKEGPSILRIQQVVRGDSAAYFCASSLTVNTEAFFGQGTRLTVV.

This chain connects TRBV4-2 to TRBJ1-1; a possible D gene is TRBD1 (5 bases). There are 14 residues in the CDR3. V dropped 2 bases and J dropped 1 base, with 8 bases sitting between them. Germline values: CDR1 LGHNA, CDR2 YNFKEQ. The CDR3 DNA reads TGTGCCAGCAGCCAACCCCAGGGGAACACTGAAGCTTTCTTT. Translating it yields CASSQPQGNTEAFF.

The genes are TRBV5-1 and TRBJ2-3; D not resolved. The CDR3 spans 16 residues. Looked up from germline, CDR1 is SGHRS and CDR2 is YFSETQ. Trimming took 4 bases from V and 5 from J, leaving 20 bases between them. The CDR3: CASSARTDPSRDTQYF. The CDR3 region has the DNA TGCGCCAGCAGCGCTCGGACGGACCCGTCCCGAGATACGCAGTATTTT. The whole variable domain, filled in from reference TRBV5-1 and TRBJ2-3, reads KAGVTQTPRYLIKTRGQQVTLSCSPISGHRSVSWYQQTPGQGLQFLFEYFSETQRNKGNFPGRFSGRQFSNSRSEMNVSTLELGDSALYLCASSARTDPSRDTQYFGPGTRLTVL.

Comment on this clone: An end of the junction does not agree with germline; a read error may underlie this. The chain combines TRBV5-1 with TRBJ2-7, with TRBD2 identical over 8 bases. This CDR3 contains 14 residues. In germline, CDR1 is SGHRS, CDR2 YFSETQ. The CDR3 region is CASSTGSGREAFHF. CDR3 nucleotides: TGCGCCAGCAGCACCGGGTCCGGGCGGGAGGCGTTTCACTTC. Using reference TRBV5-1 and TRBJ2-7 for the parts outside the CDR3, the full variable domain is KAGVTQTPRYLIKTRGQQVTLSCSPISGHRSVSWYQQTPGQGLQFLFEYFSETQRNKGNFPGRFSGRQFSNSRSEMNVSTLELGDSALYLCASSTGSGREAFHFGPGTRLTVT.

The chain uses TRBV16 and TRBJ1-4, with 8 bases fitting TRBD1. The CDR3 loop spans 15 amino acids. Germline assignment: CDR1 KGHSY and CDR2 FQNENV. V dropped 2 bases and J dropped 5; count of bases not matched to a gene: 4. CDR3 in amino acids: CASSQNRDRNEKLFF. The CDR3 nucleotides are TGTGCCAGCAGCCAAAATCGGGACAGGAATGAAAAACTGTTTTTT.

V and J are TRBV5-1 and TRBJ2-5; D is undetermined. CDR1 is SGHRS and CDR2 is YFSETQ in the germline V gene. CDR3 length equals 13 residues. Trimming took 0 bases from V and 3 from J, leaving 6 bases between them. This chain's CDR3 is CASSLAREETQYF. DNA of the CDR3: TGCGCCAGCAGCTTGGCCAGAGAAGAGACCCAGTACTTC.

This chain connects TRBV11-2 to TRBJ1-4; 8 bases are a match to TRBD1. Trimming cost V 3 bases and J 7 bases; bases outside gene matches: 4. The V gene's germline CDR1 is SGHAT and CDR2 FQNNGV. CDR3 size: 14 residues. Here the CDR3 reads CASSFQGAAEKLFF. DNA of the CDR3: TGTGCCAGCAGCTTTCAGGGGGCGGCTGAAAAACTGTTTTTT.

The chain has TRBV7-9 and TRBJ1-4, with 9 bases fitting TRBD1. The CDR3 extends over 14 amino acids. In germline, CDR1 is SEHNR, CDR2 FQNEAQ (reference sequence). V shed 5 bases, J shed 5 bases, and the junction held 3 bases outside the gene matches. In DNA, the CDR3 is TGTGCCAGCAGCCTGGGACAGGGAAATGAAAAACTGTTTTTT. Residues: CASSLGQGNEKLFF.